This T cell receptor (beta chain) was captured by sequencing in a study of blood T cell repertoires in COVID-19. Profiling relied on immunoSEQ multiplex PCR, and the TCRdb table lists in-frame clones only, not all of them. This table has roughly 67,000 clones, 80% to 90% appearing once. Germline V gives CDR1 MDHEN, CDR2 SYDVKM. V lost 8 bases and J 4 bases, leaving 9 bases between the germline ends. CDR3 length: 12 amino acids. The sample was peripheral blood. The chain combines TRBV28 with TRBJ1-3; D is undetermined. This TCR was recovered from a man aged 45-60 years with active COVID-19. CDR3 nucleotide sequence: TGTGCCAGCGCAGGATCCGGAAACACCATATATTTT. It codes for CASAGSGNTIYF.